This T cell receptor (beta chain) was recovered during a study of beta chain features in type 1 diabetes. Study-wide results and caveats: TCRB CDR3s were moderately but significantly shorter in Type 1 diabetes patients in all four CD4+ subsets.

CDR3 length: 12 residues. V was cut by 6 bases and J by 8 bases, with 11 bases left in between. The germline V gene encodes CDR1 SGHAT and CDR2 FQNNGV. With respect to this clone: The antigen remains undetermined.

Isolated RNA was reverse transcribed in full, so expressed TCRB transcripts were sequenced. Sequencing was performed with immunoSEQ multiplex PCR; in TCRdb, only in-frame clones are kept and a portion is missing. The data show 400,000 to 600,000 clones, 30% seen once. Sorting produced populations that all topped 95% purity. The sequence came from a man aged 18 to 35 in good health. This chain joins TRBV11-2 and TRBJ2-1; D is ambiguous. The sample comprised naive CD4+ T cells from blood. CDR3 sequence reads: CASRRSRDEQFF. The CDR3 DNA follows: TGTGCCAGCAGACGCTCAAGGGATGAGCAGTTCTTC.